The entry below describes one TCR beta chain. Its antigen is as yet unknown. The data are from a study of T cell repertoires in cytomegalovirus infection. Study-level results: The cumulative frequency of public TCR beta families distinguished individuals who carried CMV together with the relevant HLA. In two of eight donors, the top clonotype was HLA-C-restricted CMV-specific.

TCRdb reprocessed the reads via MiXCR and lists one record per CDR3 protein. Among some 920,000 distinct CDR3 sequences listed, roughly 31% were seen once. The receptor's source is a human donor in good health (CMV status not recorded). Some clones in this sample may be carry-over from other donors' samples. This sample comprised cultured CD8+ T cells from PBMCs, obtained from culture after CMV antigen stimulation.

CDR3 DNA: TGTGCCAGCAGTTACCGGCCCACCTACGAGCAGTACGTC. This codes for CASSYRPTYEQYV. The chain combines TRBV6-2 or TRBV6-3 with TRBJ2-7; no firm D call. Germline V gene lookup returns CDR1 MNHEY and CDR2 SVGEGT. V lost 2 bases and J 2 bases, leaving 7 bases between the germline ends. The CDR3 contains 13 residues.